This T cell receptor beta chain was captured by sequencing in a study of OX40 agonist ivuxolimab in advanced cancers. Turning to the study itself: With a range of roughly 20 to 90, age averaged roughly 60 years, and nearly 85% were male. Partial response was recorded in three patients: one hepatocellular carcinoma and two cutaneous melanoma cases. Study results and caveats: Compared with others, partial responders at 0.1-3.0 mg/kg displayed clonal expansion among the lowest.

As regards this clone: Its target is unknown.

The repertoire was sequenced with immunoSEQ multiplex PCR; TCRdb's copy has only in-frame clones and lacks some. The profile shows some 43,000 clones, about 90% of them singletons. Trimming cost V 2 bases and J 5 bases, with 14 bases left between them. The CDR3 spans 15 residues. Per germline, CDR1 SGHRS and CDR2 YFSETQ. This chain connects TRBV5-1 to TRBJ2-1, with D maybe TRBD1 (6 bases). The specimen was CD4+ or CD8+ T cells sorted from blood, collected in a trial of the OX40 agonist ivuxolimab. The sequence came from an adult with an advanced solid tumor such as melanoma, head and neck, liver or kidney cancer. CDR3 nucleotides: TGCGCCAGCAGCTTCGGTGGCAGGGGAAACAATGAGCAGTTCTTC. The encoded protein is CASSFGGRGNNEQFF.